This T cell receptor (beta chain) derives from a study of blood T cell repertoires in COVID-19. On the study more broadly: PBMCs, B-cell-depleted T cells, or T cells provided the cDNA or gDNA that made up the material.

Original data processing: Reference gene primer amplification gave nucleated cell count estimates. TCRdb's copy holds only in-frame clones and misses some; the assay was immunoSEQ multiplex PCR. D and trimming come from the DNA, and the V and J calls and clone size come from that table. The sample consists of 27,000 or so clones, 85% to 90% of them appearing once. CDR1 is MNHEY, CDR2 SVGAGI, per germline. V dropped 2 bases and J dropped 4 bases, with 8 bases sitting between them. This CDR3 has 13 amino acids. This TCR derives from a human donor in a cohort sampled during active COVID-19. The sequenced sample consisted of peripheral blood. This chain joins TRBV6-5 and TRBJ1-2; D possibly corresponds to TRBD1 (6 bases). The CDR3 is CASSYTGTYGYTF. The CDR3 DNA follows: TGTGCCAGCAGTTACACAGGGACCTATGGCTACACCTTC.